Following are 2 T cell receptor beta chains from one sample sequenced in a study of identical twins. Each CDR3 protein gets one entry after TCRdb re-called the 5' RACE reads with MiXCR. Of 500,000 to 600,000 distinct CDR3 sequences in the sample, approximately 22% were seen once. The same specimen was also included in a second study, on T cells expressing NK-cell markers.

The sample consisted of CD4+ T cells sorted from blood. The receptors derive from a woman younger than 30 in good health.

The CDR3 protein is CASSFLGAGNTEAFF. In DNA form, the CDR3 reads TGTGCCAGCAGTTTCCTAGGGGCCGGGAACACTGAAGCTTTCTTT. The gene calls are TRBV7-9 and TRBJ1-1; D possibly corresponds to TRBD1 (5 bases). The CDR3 is 15 residues long. Germline V CDR1 and CDR2: SEHNR, FQNEAQ (reference sequence). Trimming removed 6 bases at V and 1 base at J, with 15 bases between.

This clonotype was seen at least ten times. V and J are TRBV20-1 and TRBJ2-3; 15 bases line up with TRBD2. The germline CDR1 and CDR2 sequences are DFQATT and SNEGSKA (reference sequence). The CDR3 totals 20 residues. V lost 0 bases to trimming and J lost 0 bases; unmatched junction nucleotides: 10. The CDR3 DNA reads TGCAGTGCTAGAGATCCCCATGGGACTAGCGGGGGGCTTAGCACAGATACGCAGTATTTT. This gives the protein CSARDPHGTSGGLSTDTQYF.